One and the same sample provided the 11 T cell receptor beta chains below, sequenced in a study of T cells in women clearing cervical HPV infection. The assay was immunoSEQ multiplex PCR, and TCRdb's table has in-frame clones only and misses some. The sample yields 40,000 to 60,000 clones, of which the top ten take up approximately 0.98%. Sequenced material: blood buffy coat. The receptor source for this set is a woman between 18 and 75 years old with a cervical HPV16 infection that either progressed to CIN3+ or cleared (not recorded which).

CDR3 DNA (partial): TGTGCCAGCAATTTTGGGGGGGGATCACCC. Its translation is CASNFGGGSP. The CDR3 reads in full as CASNFGGGSPLHF. The J gene is TRBJ1-6, the V gene TRBV7-9; D is possibly TRBD1 (5 bases). The CDR3 extends 3 residues past the end of the read, so its final part is completed from the germline J gene. V was clipped by 7 bases and J by 10 bases, with 14 bases between them. The CDR3 extends over 13 amino acids. The germline V gene has CDR1 SEHNR and CDR2 FQNEAQ (reference sequence). The whole variable domain, filled in from reference TRBV7-9 and TRBJ1-6, reads DTGVSQNPRHKITKRGQNVTFRCDPISEHNRLYWYRQTLGQGPEFLTYFQNEAQLEKSRLLSDRFSAERPKGSFSTLEIQRTEQGDSAMYLCASNFGGGSPLHFGNGTRLTVT.

About this clone: The read halts 3 residues ahead of the CDR3 end, with the missing end drawn from the germline J gene. The chain links TRBV18 to TRBJ2-1; D may be TRBD2 (6 bases). The germline CDR1 and CDR2 sequences are KGHSH and LQKENI. Trimming took 6 bases from V and 0 from J, leaving 15 bases between them. There are 16 residues in the CDR3. The sequenced CDR3 bases are TGTGCCAGCTCCCCCCCCCTGGGGGGCTCCTACAATGAG. Protein sequence: CASSPPLGGSYNE. The whole CDR3 is CASSPPLGGSYNEQFF.

The sequenced part of the CDR3 DNA is TGCAGTGCTAGCGGGGGGGCCGGTTCCTACGAG. It codes for CSASGGAGSYE. From start to end, the CDR3 is CSASGGAGSYEQYF. This chain links TRBV20-1 with TRBJ2-7; TRBD2 agrees at 8 bases. The read terminates 3 residues ahead of where the CDR3 ends, so the germline J gene completes it. V trimming: 3 bases; J trimming: 1 base; junction bases outside the gene matches: 5. This CDR3 has 14 amino acids. Per germline, CDR1 DFQATT and CDR2 SNEGSKA (reference sequence).

As regards this clone: The read comes to an end 3 residues before the CDR3 does, leaving the germline J gene to fill in the end. This rearrangement joins TRBV20-1 to TRBJ1-1; TRBD1 aligns across 8 bases. V gave up 5 bases and J gave up 6 bases; unmatched junction bases: 8. The CDR3 spans 13 residues. Germline V gene data show CDR1 as DFQATT and CDR2 as SNEGSKA (reference sequence). CDR3 sequence: CSAVRQGRAEAFF. The covered CDR3 bases are TGCAGTGCTGTCAGACAGGGGAGGGCTGAA.

With regard to this clone: The read comes to an end 3 residues before the CDR3 does, leaving the germline J gene to fill in the end. The chain recombines TRBV20-1 with TRBJ2-7, with TRBD2 matching over 13 bases. The CDR3 is 16 residues long. With 5 bases clipped from V and 1 base from J, the junction kept 8 bases outside the gene matches. Germline V lookup: CDR1 DFQATT, CDR2 SNEGSKA (reference sequence). The CDR3 sequence: CSAGGLAGDHSYEQYF. The sequenced CDR3 bases are TGCAGTGCTGGAGGACTAGCGGGGGACCATTCCTACGAG.

Comment on this clone: The read falls 3 residues short of the CDR3 end, and the missing part is taken from the germline J gene. The chain employs TRBV5-1 and TRBJ2-1, with TRBD2 matching 8 bases. Germline CDR1 is SGHRS and CDR2 is YFSETQ. The CDR3 runs 18 residues. With 1 base clipped from V and 4 bases from J, the junction kept 13 bases outside the gene matches. CDR3 bases read: TGCGCCAGCAGCTTGCAGATTGGGGCGGGGGGTGGTTACAATGAG. This codes for CASSLQIGAGGGYNE. The CDR3 in its entirety is CASSLQIGAGGGYNEQFF.

Of note for this clone: The missing CDR3 end, 3 residues past where the read stops, is filled in from the germline J gene. The genes are TRBV18 and TRBJ2-1, with 11 bases lining up with TRBD1. The germline CDR1 and CDR2 sequences are KGHSH and LQKENI. J gave up 7 bases and V 4 bases, and 6 bases lay outside the gene matches. There are 15 residues in the CDR3. CDR3 in amino acids: CASSRDRGSRNEQFF. Partial CDR3 DNA: TGTGCCAGCTCACGGGACAGGGGGTCTCGGAATGAG.

For this clone: The read stops 3 residues short of the end of the CDR3; the missing end is completed from the germline J gene. The chain recombines TRBV13 with TRBJ1-2, with TRBD1 as a possible D gene (6 bases). Germline assignment: CDR1 PRHDT and CDR2 FYEKMQ (reference sequence). V gave up 5 bases and J gave up 3 bases, with 31 bases separating them. The CDR3 spans 20 residues. CDR3 DNA (partial): TGTGCCAGCAGCCTTTTCCTATTGGACAGCGCAAATCTGCGGGACTATGGC. The encoded protein is CASSLFLLDSANLRDYG. The whole CDR3 region reads CASSLFLLDSANLRDYGYTF. Variable domain in full (rest from reference TRBV13 and TRBJ1-2): AAGVIQSPRHLIKEKRETATLKCYPIPRHDTVYWYQQGPGQDPQFLISFYEKMQSDKGSIPDRFSAQQFSDYHSELNMSSLELGDSALYFCASSLFLLDSANLRDYGYTFGSGTRLTVV.

Turning to this clone: The read halts 3 residues ahead of the CDR3 end, with the missing end drawn from the germline J gene. The chain has TRBV28 and TRBJ1-1, with D hard to call. From germline, CDR1 is MDHEN and CDR2 SYDVKM. This CDR3 is 12 amino acids long. CDR3 DNA, as far as it was read: TGTGCCAGCAGCCCCACTTTCTCCGGA. It is translated as CASSPTFSG. The whole CDR3 sequence is CASSPTFSGAFF.

Concerning this clone: The missing CDR3 end, 3 residues past where the read stops, is filled in from the germline J gene. The V call is TRBV5-1, the J call TRBJ1-4, with TRBD1 as a possible D gene (5 bases). Germline-derived CDR1 and CDR2 are SGHRS and YFSETQ. The CDR3 contains 14 residues. CDR3: CASRESPGANVLFF. The covered CDR3 bases are TGCGCCAGCCGGGAGTCCCCTGGGGCCAACGTA.

A remark on this clone: The read ends 3 residues early relative to the CDR3; the germline J gene fills the gap. The chain carries TRBV7-2 and TRBJ2-3; D is unclear. The CDR3 sequence is 14 residues long. Trimming shortened V by 1 base and J by 2 bases, and 7 bases separated the two germline ends. CDR1 SGHTA and CDR2 FQGNSA come from the germline V gene. The CDR3 here is CASSLDFLTDTQYF. CDR3 bases read: TGTGCCAGCAGCTTAGACTTCCTCACAGATACG.